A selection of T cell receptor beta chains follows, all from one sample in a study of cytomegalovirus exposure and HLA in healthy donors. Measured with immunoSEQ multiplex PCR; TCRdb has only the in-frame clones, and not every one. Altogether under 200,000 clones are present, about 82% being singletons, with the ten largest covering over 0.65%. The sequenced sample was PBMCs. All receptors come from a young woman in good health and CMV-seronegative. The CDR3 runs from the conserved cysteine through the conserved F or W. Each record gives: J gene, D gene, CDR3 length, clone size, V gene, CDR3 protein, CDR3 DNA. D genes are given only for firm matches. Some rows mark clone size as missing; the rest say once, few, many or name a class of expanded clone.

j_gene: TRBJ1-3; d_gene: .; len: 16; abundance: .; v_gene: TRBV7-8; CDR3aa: CASSPEDRHSGNTIYF; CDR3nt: TGTGCCAGCAGCCCAGAGGACAGACACTCTGGAAACACCATATATTTT
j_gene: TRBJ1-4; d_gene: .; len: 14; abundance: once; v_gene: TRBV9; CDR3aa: CASSPDSTNEKLFF; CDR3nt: TGTGCCAGCAGTCCAGACTCAACTAATGAAAAACTGTTTTTT
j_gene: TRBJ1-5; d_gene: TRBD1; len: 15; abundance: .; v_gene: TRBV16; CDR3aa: CASSHSRGRDQPQHF; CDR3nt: TGTGCCAGCAGCCACAGCAGGGGGCGAGACCAGCCCCAGCATTTT
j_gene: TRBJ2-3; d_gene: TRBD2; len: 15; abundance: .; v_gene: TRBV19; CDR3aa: CASSRPGLATDTQYF; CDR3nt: TGTGCCAGTAGCAGACCGGGACTAGCGACAGATACGCAGTATTTT
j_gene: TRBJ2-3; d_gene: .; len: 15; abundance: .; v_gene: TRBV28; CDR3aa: CASSSPDGNTDTQYF; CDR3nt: TGTGCCAGCAGTTCCCCTGACGGGAACACAGATACGCAGTATTTT
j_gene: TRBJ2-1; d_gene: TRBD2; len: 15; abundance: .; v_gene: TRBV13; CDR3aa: CASSISGFLPGEQFF; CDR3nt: TGTGCCAGCAGCATTAGCGGGTTTCTGCCAGGGGAGCAGTTCTTC
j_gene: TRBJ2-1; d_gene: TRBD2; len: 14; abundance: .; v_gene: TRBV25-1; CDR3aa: CASGRGLQYNEQFF; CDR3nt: TGTGCCAGCGGCCGGGGACTACAATACAATGAGCAGTTCTTC
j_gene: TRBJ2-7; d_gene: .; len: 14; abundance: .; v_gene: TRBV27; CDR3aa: CASSLAENSYEQYF; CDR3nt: TGTGCCAGCAGTTTAGCGGAAAACTCCTACGAGCAGTACTTC
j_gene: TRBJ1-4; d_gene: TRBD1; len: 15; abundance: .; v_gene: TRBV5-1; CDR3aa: CASSPRQGSSEKLFF; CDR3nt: TGCGCCAGCAGCCCCCGACAGGGAAGTTCGGAAAAACTGTTTTTT
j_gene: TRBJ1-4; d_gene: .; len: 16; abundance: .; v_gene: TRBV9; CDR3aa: CASSVAGDSTNEKLFF; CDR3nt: TGTGCCAGCAGCGTAGCGGGGGACTCAACTAATGAAAAACTGTTTTTT
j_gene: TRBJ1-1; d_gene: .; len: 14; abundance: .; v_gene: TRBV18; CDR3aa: CASSPRGQNTEAFF; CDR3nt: TGTGCCAGCTCACCAAGAGGACAGAACACTGAAGCTTTCTTT
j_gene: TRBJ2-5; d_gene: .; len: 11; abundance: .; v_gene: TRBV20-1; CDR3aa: CSAQNQETQYF; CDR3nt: TGCAGTGCTCAAAACCAAGAGACCCAGTACTTC
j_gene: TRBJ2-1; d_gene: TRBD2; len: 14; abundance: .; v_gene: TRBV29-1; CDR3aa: CSVEWREGYNEQFF; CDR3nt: TGCAGCGTGGAATGGAGGGAGGGTTACAATGAGCAGTTCTTC
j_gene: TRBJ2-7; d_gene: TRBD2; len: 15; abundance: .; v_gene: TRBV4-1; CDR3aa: CASRAEGLLLYEQYF; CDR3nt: TGCGCCAGCAGAGCAGAGGGACTACTACTCTACGAGCAGTACTTC
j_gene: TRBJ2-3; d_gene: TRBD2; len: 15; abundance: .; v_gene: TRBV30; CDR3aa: CAWSVAGGLGLGQYF; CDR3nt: TGTGCCTGGAGTGTAGCGGGAGGGCTGGGTCTAGGGCAGTATTTT
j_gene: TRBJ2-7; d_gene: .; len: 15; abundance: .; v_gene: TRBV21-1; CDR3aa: CASSLERTISYEQYF; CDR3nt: TGTGCCAGCAGTCTAGAGAGGACTATCTCCTACGAGCAGTACTTC
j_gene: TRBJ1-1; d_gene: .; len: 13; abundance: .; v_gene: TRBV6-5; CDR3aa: CASSRDSGRSAFF; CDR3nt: TGTGCCAGCAGTAGAGACAGCGGGCGCTCCGCTTTCTTT
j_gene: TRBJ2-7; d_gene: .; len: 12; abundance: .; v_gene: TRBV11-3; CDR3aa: CASSSRGNEQYF; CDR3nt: TGTGCCAGCAGCTCCCGAGGTAACGAGCAGTACTTC
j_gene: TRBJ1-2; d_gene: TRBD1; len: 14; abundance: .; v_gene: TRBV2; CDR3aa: CASSGQRTGGGYTF; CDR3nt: TGTGCCAGCAGTGGACAGCGGACAGGGGGTGGCTACACCTTC
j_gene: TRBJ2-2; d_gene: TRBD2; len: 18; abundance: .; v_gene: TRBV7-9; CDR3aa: CASSLVRGGRTNTGELFF; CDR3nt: TGTGCCAGCAGCTTAGTTCGAGGCGGGAGGACGAACACCGGGGAGCTGTTTTTT
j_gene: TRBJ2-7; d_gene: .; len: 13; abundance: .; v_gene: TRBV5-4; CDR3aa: CASSLETVYEQYF; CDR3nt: TGTGCCAGCAGCTTAGAGACAGTCTACGAGCAGTACTTC
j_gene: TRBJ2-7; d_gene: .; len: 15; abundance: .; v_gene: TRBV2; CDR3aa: CASSEGHASVDEQYF; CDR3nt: TGTGCCAGCAGTGAGGGACACGCCTCGGTGGACGAGCAGTACTTC
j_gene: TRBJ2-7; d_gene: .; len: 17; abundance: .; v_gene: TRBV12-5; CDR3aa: CASGLVVRRGFSYEQYF; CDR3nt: TGTGCTAGTGGTTTGGTAGTTCGCAGGGGATTCTCCTACGAGCAGTACTTC
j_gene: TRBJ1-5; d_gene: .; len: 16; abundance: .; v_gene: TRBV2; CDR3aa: CASSGQAGHSNQPQHF; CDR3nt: TGTGCCAGCAGTGGGCAGGCCGGTCATAGCAATCAGCCCCAGCATTTT
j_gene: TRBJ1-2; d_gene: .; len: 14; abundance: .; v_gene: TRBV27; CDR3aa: CASSLSTGNYGYTF; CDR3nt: TGTGCCAGCAGTTTATCGACGGGAAACTATGGCTACACCTTC
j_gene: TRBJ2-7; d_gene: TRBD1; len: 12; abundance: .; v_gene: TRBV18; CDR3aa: CASSTQGNEQYF; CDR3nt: TGTGCCAGCTCAACACAGGGGAACGAGCAGTACTTC
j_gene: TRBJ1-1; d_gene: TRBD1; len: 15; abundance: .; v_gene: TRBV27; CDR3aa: CASSPRGQFYTEAFF; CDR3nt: TGTGCCAGCAGTCCGCGGGGACAGTTTTATACTGAAGCTTTCTTT
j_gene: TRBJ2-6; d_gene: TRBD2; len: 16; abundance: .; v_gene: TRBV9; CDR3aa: CASSETTSWGANVLTF; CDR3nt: TGTGCCAGCAGCGAAACGACTAGCTGGGGGGCCAACGTCCTGACTTTC
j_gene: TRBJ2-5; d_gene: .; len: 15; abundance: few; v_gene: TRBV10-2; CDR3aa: CASSDIKQGPETQYF; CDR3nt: TGCGCCAGCAGTGATATAAAGCAGGGTCCAGAGACCCAGTACTTC
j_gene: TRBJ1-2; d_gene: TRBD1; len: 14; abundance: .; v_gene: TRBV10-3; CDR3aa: CAIRGDRESYGYTF; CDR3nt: TGTGCCATCAGGGGGGACAGGGAAAGCTATGGCTACACCTTC
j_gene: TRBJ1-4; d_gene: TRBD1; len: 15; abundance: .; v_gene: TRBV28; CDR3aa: CASRLWTGGYEKLFF; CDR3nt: TGTGCCAGCAGGCTTTGGACAGGGGGGTATGAAAAACTGTTTTTT
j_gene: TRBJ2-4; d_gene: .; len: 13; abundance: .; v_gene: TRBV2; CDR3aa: CASGGAEKNIQYF; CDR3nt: TGTGCCAGCGGGGGGGCAGAAAAAAACATTCAGTACTTC
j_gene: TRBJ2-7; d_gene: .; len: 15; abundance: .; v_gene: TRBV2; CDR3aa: CASTTPDRGNYEQYF; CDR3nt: TGTGCCAGCACCACACCGGATCGGGGGAACTACGAGCAGTACTTC
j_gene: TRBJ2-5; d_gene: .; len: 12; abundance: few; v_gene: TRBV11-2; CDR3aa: CASSTSLQTQYF; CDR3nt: TGTGCCAGCAGCACTTCGCTGCAGACCCAGTACTTC
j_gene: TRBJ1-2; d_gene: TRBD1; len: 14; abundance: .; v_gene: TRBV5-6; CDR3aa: CASSLAGTGMRYTF; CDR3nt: TGTGCCAGCAGCTTGGCCGGGACAGGGATGAGATACACCTTC
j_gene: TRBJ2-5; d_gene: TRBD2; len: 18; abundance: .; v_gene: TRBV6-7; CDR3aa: CARCGSGEEGTPQETQYF; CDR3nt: TGTGCCAGATGTGGGAGCGGGGAGGAAGGGACTCCTCAAGAGACCCAGTACTTC
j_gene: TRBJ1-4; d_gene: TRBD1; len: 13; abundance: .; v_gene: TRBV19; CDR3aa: CASSLDRDEKLFF; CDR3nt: TGTGCCAGTAGTTTGGACAGGGATGAAAAACTGTTTTTT
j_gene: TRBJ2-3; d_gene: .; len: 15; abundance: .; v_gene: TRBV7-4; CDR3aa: CASSKQGRFSDTQYF; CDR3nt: TGTGCCAGCAGCAAACAGGGTAGGTTTTCAGATACGCAGTATTTT
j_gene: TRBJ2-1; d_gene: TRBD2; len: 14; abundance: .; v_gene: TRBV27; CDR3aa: CASSRDSGYNEQFF; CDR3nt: TGTGCCAGCTCCCGGGATAGCGGGTACAATGAGCAGTTCTTC
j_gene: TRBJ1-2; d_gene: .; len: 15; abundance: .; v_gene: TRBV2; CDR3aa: CASGVGTEPNYGYTF; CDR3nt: TGTGCCAGCGGAGTAGGGACTGAACCTAACTATGGCTACACCTTC
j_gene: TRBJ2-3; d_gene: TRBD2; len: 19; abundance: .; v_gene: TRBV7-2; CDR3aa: CASSPYHGLAGASTDTQYF; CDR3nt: TGTGCCAGCAGCCCCTACCATGGACTAGCGGGAGCTAGCACAGATACGCAGTATTTT
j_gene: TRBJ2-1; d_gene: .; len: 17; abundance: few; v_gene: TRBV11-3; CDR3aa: CASSLDWVAGLDNEQFF; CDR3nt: TGTGCCAGCAGCTTAGATTGGGTGGCGGGTCTCGACAATGAGCAGTTCTTC
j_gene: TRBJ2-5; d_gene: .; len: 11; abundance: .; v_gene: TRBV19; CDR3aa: CASRTGETQYF; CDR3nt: TGTGCCAGTAGAACCGGAGAGACCCAGTACTTC
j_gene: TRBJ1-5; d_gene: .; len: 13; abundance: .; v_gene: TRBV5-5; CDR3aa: CASSQDRNQPQHF; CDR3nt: TGTGCCAGCAGCCAGGACAGAAATCAGCCCCAGCATTTT
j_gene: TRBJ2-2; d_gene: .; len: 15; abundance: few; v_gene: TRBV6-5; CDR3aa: CASSYSRDWTGELFF; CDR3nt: TGTGCCAGCAGTTACTCCAGGGATTGGACCGGGGAGCTGTTTTTT
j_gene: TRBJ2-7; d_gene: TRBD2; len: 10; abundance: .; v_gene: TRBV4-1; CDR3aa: CIRDYYEQYF; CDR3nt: TGCATTAGGGACTACTACGAGCAGTACTTC
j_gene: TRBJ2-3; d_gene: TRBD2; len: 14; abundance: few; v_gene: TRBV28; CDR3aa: CASSRTSGSHTQYF; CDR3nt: TGTGCCAGCAGTAGGACTAGCGGGTCCCATACGCAGTATTTT
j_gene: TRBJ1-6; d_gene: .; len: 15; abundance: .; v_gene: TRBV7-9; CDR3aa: CASSKKSGGNSPLHF; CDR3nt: TGTGCCAGCAGCAAAAAAAGTGGCGGAAATTCACCCCTCCACTTT
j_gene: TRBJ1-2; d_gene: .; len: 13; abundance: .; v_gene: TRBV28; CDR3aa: CASRQTVNYGYTF; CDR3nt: TGTGCCAGCAGGCAAACAGTGAACTATGGCTACACCTTC
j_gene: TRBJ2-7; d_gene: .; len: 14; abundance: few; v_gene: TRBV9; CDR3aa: CASSPRAGSYEQYF; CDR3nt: TGTGCCAGCAGCCCTCGGGCGGGATCTTACGAGCAGTACTTC
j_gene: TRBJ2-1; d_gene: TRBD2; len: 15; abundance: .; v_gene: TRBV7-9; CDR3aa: CASSATSATGNEQFF; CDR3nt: TGTGCCAGCAGCGCGACTAGCGCGACGGGTAATGAGCAGTTCTTC
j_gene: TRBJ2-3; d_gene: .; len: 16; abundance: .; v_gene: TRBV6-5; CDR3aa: CASSYSIGVSTDTQYF; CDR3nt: TGTGCCAGCAGTTACTCGATAGGAGTGAGCACAGATACGCAGTATTTT